This T cell receptor (beta chain) was observed in a study of blood T cells in healthy people across ages. The authors ran a second PCR of roughly 6 to 11 cycles using a sample-barcoded 5' primer and a J-beta primer mix. One entry per CDR3 protein results from TCRdb running MiXCR on the 5' RACE reads. The sample carries 270,000 or so distinct CDR3 sequences, 25% to 30% recorded once. The CDR3 is 15 residues long. This clonotype was counted only a few times. PBMCs numbering at least 6 million were isolated per sample. The TCR was taken from a woman aged 70-85 years in good health. The chain joins TRBV21-1 to TRBJ1-5. TRBV21-1 is an annotated pseudogene. Sequencing was done on a sample of blood. The CDR3 here is CASSKGKYVNQPQHF. The CDR3, as DNA: TGTGCCAGCAGCAAAGGGAAGTATGTGAATCAGCCCCAGCATTTT.